What follows are 4 T cell receptor beta chains derived from one specimen sequenced in a study of patients and donors after allogeneic stem cell transplantation. TCRdb re-called the RT-PCR reads through MiXCR, storing one row per CDR3 protein. The sample lists fewer than 180,000 distinct CDR3 sequences, about 40% occurring once. The sample consisted of blood, either unsorted or a sorted T cell fraction (not recorded which). These receptors were taken from a human donor who was either an allogeneic HSCT recipient or a stem cell or donor lymphocyte infusion donor (not recorded which). It is not recorded whose cells these are; they may come from a transplant donor.

In its sample, this clonotype was seen once. Lacking the conserved final phenylalanine or tryptophan, this CDR3 likely reflects a read error. The chain recombines TRBV29-1 with TRBJ1-1; D unclear. The ends were cut back, 4 bases at V and 4 bases at J, with 16 bases in the middle. The length of the CDR3 is 14 residues. The V gene's germline CDR1 is SQVTM and CDR2 ANQGSEA. The CDR3 DNA reads as TGCAGCGTTGTAGCCCCCCAGGTTCGCACTGAAGCTTTCTTG. Amino acid sequence: CSVVAPQVRTEAFL.

This chain connects TRBV6-5 to TRBJ1-1; D ambiguous. Germline V gene lookup returns CDR1 MNHEY and CDR2 SVGAGI. Trimming left V 6 bases short and J 2 bases short, with 10 bases between. The CDR3 contains 13 residues. DNA for the CDR3: TGTGCCAGCAGGCTTTTAATTAACACTGAAGCTTTCTTT. This codes for CASRLLINTEAFF.

This clonotype was observed at least ten times. The V call is TRBV28, the J call TRBJ1-6; D gene ambiguous. Germline assignment: CDR1 MDHEN and CDR2 SYDVKM. V was pared by 1 base and J by 8 bases, with 9 bases between. The length of the CDR3 is 14 residues. The CDR3 coding sequence is TGTGCCAGCAGTTTATTGGGCAGCCATTCACCCCTCCACTTT. This codes for CASSLLGSHSPLHF. Complete variable domain (other parts from reference TRBV28 and TRBJ1-6): DVKVTQSSRYLVKRTGEKVFLECVQDMDHENMFWYRQDPGLGLRLIYFSYDVKMKEKGDIPEGYSVSREKKERFSLILESASTNQTSMYLCASSLLGSHSPLHFGNGTRLTVT.

The table lists this clonotype with a few counts. This chain joins TRBV28 and TRBJ1-4; D remains unclear. Trimming stripped 5 bases from V and 7 bases from J, with 23 bases between. CDR1 and CDR2 (germline): MDHEN, SYDVKM. The CDR3 covers 17 residues. The CDR3 region has the DNA TGTGCCAGCAGTCCATCCCGACTCCCGCACGGGAGTGAAAAACTGTTTTTT. It specifies CASSPSRLPHGSEKLFF.